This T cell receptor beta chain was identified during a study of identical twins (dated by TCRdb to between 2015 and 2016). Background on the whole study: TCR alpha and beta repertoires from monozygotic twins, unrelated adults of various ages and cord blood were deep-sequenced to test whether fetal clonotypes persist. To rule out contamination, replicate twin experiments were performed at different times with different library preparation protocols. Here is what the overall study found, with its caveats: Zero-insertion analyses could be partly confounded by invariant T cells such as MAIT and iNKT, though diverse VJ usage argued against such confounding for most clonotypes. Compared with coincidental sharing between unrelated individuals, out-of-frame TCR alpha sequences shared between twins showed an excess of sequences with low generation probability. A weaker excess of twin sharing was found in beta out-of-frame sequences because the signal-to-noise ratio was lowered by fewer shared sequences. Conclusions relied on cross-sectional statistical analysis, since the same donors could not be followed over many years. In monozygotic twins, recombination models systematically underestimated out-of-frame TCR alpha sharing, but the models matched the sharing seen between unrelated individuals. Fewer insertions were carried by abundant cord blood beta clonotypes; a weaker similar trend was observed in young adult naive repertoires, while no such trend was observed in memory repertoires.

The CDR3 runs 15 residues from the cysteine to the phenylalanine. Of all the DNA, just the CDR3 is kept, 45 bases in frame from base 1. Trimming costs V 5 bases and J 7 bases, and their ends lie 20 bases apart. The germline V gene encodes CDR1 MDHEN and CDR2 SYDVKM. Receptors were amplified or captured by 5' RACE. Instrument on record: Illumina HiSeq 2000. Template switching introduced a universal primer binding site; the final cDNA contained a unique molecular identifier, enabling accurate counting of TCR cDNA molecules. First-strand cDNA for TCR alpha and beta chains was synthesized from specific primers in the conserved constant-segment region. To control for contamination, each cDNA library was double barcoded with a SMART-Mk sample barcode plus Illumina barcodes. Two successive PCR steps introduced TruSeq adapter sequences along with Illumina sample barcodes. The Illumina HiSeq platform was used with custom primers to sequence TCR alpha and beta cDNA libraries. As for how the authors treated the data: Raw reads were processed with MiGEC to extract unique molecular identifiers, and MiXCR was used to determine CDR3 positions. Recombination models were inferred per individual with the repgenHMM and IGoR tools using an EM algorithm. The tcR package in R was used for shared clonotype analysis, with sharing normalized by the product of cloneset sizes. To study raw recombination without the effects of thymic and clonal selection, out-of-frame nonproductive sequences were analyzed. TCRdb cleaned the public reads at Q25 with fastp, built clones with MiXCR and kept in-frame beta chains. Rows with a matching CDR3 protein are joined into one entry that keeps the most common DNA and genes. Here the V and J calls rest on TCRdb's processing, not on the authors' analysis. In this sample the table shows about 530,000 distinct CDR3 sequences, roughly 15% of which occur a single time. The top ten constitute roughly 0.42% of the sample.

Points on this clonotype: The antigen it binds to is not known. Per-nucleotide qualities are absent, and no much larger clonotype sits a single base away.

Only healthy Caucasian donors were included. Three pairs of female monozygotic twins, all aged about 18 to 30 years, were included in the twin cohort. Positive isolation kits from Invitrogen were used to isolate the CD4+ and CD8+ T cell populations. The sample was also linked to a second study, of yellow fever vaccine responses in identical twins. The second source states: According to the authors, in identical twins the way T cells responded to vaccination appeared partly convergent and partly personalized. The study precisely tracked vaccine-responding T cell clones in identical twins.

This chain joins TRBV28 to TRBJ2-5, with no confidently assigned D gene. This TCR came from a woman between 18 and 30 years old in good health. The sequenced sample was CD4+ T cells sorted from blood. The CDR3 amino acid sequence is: CASSPTRVLFGTQYF. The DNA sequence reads TGTGCCAGCAGTCCGACCCGGGTCCTATTTGGGACCCAGTACTTC.